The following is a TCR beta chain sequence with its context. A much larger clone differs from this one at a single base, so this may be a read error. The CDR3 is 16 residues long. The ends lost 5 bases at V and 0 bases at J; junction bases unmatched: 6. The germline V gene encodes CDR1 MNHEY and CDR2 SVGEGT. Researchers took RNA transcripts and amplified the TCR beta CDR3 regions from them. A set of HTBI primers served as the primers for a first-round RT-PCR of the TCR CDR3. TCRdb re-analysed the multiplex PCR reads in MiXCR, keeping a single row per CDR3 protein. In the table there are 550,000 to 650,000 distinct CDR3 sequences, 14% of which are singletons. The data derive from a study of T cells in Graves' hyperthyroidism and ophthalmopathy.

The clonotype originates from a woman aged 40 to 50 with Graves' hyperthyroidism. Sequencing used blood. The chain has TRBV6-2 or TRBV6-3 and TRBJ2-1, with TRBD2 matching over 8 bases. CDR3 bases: TGTGCCAGCAGTCTACCGGGGGGGGGCTCCTACAATGAGCAGTTCTTC. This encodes CASSLPGGGSYNEQFF.